The present TCR beta chain was sequenced within a study of CD8 T cells in ankylosing spondylitis. One entry per CDR3 protein, called by TCRdb with MiXCR from the 5' RACE reads. The sample records approximately 290,000 distinct CDR3 sequences, roughly 20% being singletons. The CDR3 consists of 16 residues. Per germline, CDR1 MNHEY and CDR2 SVGAGI. The ends lost 2 bases at V and 6 bases at J; junction bases unmatched: 5. The genes are TRBV6-5 and TRBJ2-2, with 11 bases aligning to TRBD2. Sequences were obtained from blood, either unsorted or a sorted T cell fraction (not recorded which). The TCR originated in a female donor with ankylosing spondylitis or in good health (not recorded which). For the CDR3, the DNA is TGTGCCAGCAGTTACCAACTAGCGGGAGTCCCCGGGGAGCTGTTTTTT. Translating gives CASSYQLAGVPGELFF.